A single sample is the source of the 4 T cell receptor beta chains below, sequenced in a study of T cells expressing NK-cell markers. Using the 5' RACE reads, TCRdb records one entry per CDR3 protein without DNA. The specimen's table records roughly 390,000 distinct CDR3 sequences. The sequencing input was blood T cells: a sorted CD56 or NKG2C T cell subset, CD4+ or CD8+ T cells, or bulk PBMC T cells (not recorded which). These receptors came from a woman in her fifties or sixties in good health.

The V and J genes are TRBV5-1 and TRBJ2-3; TCRdb indicates TRBD1, and absent DNA this call remains unverified. This CDR3 comprises 13 residues. From germline, CDR1 is SGHRS and CDR2 YFSETQ. Here the CDR3 reads CASRGDITDTQYF.

The chain joins TRBV5-6 to TRBJ2-1; TCRdb indicates TRBD2, and absent DNA this call remains unverified. The CDR3 spans 14 residues. Germline V lookup: CDR1 SGHDT, CDR2 YYEEEE. The CDR3: CASSILAGVNEQFF.

This chain joins TRBV20-1 and TRBJ2-1. The V gene's germline CDR1 is DFQATT and CDR2 SNEGSKA (reference sequence). The CDR3 is made up of 13 amino acids. CDR3 sequence: CSARDTGNPTQFF.

The V gene is TRBV7-9, the J gene TRBJ2-3; there is no DNA to check the TCRdb D call of TRBD1. The germline gives CDR1 SEHNR, CDR2 FQNEAQ (reference sequence). This CDR3 is 17 amino acids long. This chain's CDR3 is CASSTGEGYRSTDTQYF.